This is a list of T cell receptor beta chains from one sample in a study of identical twins. MiXCR, applied by TCRdb to the 5' RACE reads, yields one record per CDR3 protein. The data show some 590,000 distinct CDR3 sequences, with around a tenth seen just once and under 3% held by the top ten. These sequences were also reported in another study, on yellow fever vaccine responses in identical twins.

What was sequenced was PBMCs. The source is a woman younger than 35 in good health. Both conserved end residues are part of each CDR3. Fields, in order: D gene, J gene, clone size, V gene, CDR3 DNA, CDR3 protein. A D gene is named only where the DNA matches it firmly. Only part of the rows carry a size: once, few, many, or a class if the clone is expanded.

>-|TRBJ1-5|many|TRBV11-2
TGTGCCAGCAGCTTAGATCTAATGGGCACCTCCTATCAGCCCCAGCATTTT
CASSLDLMGTSYQPQHF
>TRBD1|TRBJ2-1|few|TRBV5-1
TGCGCCACCACTCCAACAGGGGGTACGACCTACAATGAGCAGTTCTTC
CATTPTGGTTYNEQFF
>-|TRBJ1-1|-|TRBV29-1
TGCAGCGTTGAAGGGGCATGGGACACTGAAGCTTTCTTT
CSVEGAWDTEAFF
>TRBD1|TRBJ1-1|few|TRBV29-1
TGCAGCGCTACAGGGGGCACTGAAGCTTTCTTT
CSATGGTEAFF
>-|TRBJ2-1|-|TRBV6-2/TRBV6-3
TGTGCCAGCAGTGACCCGGGTCCCAATGAGCAGTTCTTC
CASSDPGPNEQFF
>-|TRBJ2-7|few|TRBV30
TGTGCCTGGAGTGTACGATCCCTAGTCTCCTACGAGCAGTACTTC
CAWSVRSLVSYEQYF
>TRBD2|TRBJ2-1|few|TRBV5-5
TGTGCCAGCAGCTCCACTAGCGGGGGGGCATGGGAGCAGTTCTTC
CASSSTSGGAWEQFF
>-|TRBJ2-2|-|TRBV19
TGTGCCAGTTTTGGAGCAGGGTCGACCCACCGAATCACCGGGGAGCTGTTTTTT
CASFGAGSTHRITGELFF
>-|TRBJ2-3|-|TRBV20-1
TGCAGTGCTAGCGGGGGCGGGGGCGAAAGCACAGATACGCAGTATTTT
CSASGGGGESTDTQYF
>TRBD1|TRBJ1-2|-|TRBV5-1
TGCGCCAGCAGCTCGGGACAGAGGGCAGGGAACTATGGCTACACCTTC
CASSSGQRAGNYGYTF
>-|TRBJ2-5|-|TRBV28
TGTGCCAGCAGTTTGGGGTCGGGGCCCAGTAAGGGGTACCAAGAGACCCAGTACTTC
CASSLGSGPSKGYQETQYF
>-|TRBJ1-6|few|TRBV5-1
TGCGCCAGCAGAGGGACGAATAATTCACCCCTCCACTTT
CASRGTNNSPLHF
>TRBD1|TRBJ2-2|many|TRBV7-2
TGTGCCAGCAGCTACAGGGGGAAGGCCGGGGAGCTGTTTTTT
CASSYRGKAGELFF
>-|TRBJ2-5|many|TRBV5-1
TGCGCCAGCAGCTTGGCGGACGGCCAAGAGACCCAGTACTTC
CASSLADGQETQYF
>TRBD2|TRBJ2-7|few|TRBV6-1
TGTGCCACCTCTTTGGCGGGGGGACCCTCCTACGAGCAGTACTTC
CATSLAGGPSYEQYF
>TRBD2|TRBJ2-1|-|TRBV12-3/TRBV12-4
TGTGCCAGCAGTTTCGCGACTAGCGGGGGGTCGTACAATGAGCAGTTCTTC
CASSFATSGGSYNEQFF
>TRBD2|TRBJ2-1|few|TRBV27
TGTGCCAGCAGTCCTTATCGGACTAGCGGCTACAATGAGCAGTTCTTC
CASSPYRTSGYNEQFF
>-|TRBJ2-7|-|TRBV30
TGTGCCTGGGGCCCCGAGGCGCTAGCCTACGAGCAGTACTTC
CAWGPEALAYEQYF
>-|TRBJ2-7|many|TRBV7-8
TGTGCCAGCAGCCACTTGACCTACGAGCAGTACTTC
CASSHLTYEQYF
>-|TRBJ2-1|many|TRBV20-1
TGCAGTGCTAGAGATGAGGGCTATGAGCAGTTCTTC
CSARDEGYEQFF
>-|TRBJ2-7|many|TRBV7-9
TGTGCCGGCGCGGCAGCCTACGAGCAGTACTTC
CAGAAAYEQYF
>-|TRBJ1-2|few|TRBV29-1
TGCAGCGTTGTGTTCAGTAACTATGGCTACACCTTC
CSVVFSNYGYTF
>-|TRBJ2-2|many|TRBV24-1
TGTGCCACCAGTCGGACGAACACCGGGGAGCTGTTTTTT
CATSRTNTGELFF
>-|TRBJ1-1|-|TRBV6-6
TGTGCCAGCAGTTGGGGAGGGGGAACTGAAGCTTTCTTT
CASSWGGGTEAFF
>-|TRBJ2-3|few|TRBV5-1
TGCGCCAGCAGCTTGGGGGCGGATGCTAGCACAGATACGCAGTATTTT
CASSLGADASTDTQYF
>TRBD2|TRBJ2-7|many|TRBV9
TGTGCCAGCAGCCTGGGGGGGATCTCCTACGAGCAGTACTTC
CASSLGGISYEQYF
>TRBD1|TRBJ1-2|-|TRBV3-1
TGTGCCAGCAGCCGCCGACAGGGGAATGGCTACACCTTC
CASSRRQGNGYTF
>-|TRBJ2-6|-|TRBV15
TGTGCCACCCCAAGACAGATTTCTGGGGCCAACGTCCTGACTTTC
CATPRQISGANVLTF
>-|TRBJ2-5|-|TRBV7-3
TGTGCCAGCAGCTCGGGGCACAGGGAGACCCAGTACTTC
CASSSGHRETQYF
>-|TRBJ2-7|many|TRBV7-6
TGTGCCAGCAGCTTGGGGGATCTTGGGACCTACGAGCAGTACTTC
CASSLGDLGTYEQYF
>TRBD2|TRBJ2-7|-|TRBV2
TGTGCCACCCGCGGGGGGAACTCCTACGAGCAGTACTTC
CATRGGNSYEQYF
>TRBD2|TRBJ2-7|few|TRBV2
TGTGCCAGCAGTGTAGCGGGGGGCGTCTCCTACGAGCAGTACTTC
CASSVAGGVSYEQYF
>-|TRBJ1-1|few|TRBV27
TGTGCCAGCAGTTTAACCGGGTTACCTGAAGCTTTCTTT
CASSLTGLPEAFF
>TRBD1|TRBJ2-7|once|TRBV10-3
TGTGCCATCAGTGAGGATGAGGGTACAGGGGCCCCCTACGAGCAGTACTTC
CAISEDEGTGAPYEQYF
>-|TRBJ1-1|few|TRBV12-5
TGTGCTAGTGGTCCCACCAGGGCCTCTGAAGCTTTCTTT
CASGPTRASEAFF
>TRBD2|TRBJ2-2|many|TRBV4-3
TGCGCCAGCAGCCAAGAGGTCGGGGGGTGGTACACCGGGGAGCTGTTTTTT
CASSQEVGGWYTGELFF
>TRBD2|TRBJ2-2|few|TRBV5-1
TGCGCCAGCAGCTTTAACCTAGCGGGGAACACCGGGGAGCTGTTTTTT
CASSFNLAGNTGELFF
>-|TRBJ2-5|-|TRBV6-5
TGTGCCAGCAGTTCCCCCTTTGCTGGGGAGACCCAGTACTTC
CASSSPFAGETQYF
>TRBD1|TRBJ1-5|many|TRBV6-5
TGTGCCAGCAGTTTACAGGGGGTGCAGCCCCAGCATTTT
CASSLQGVQPQHF
>TRBD2|TRBJ2-2|few|TRBV15
TGTGCCACTCGTATCGGAGCGGGAGGGCCCTCCCGCGGCGGGGAGCTGTTTTTT
CATRIGAGGPSRGGELFF
>-|TRBJ2-7|many|TRBV20-1
TGCAGTGCTAGTTACAGGCAAACCTACGAGCAGTACTTC
CSASYRQTYEQYF
>-|TRBJ1-4|many|TRBV7-9
TGTGCCAGCAGCTTAGTGGACGAAAAACTGTTTTTT
CASSLVDEKLFF
>TRBD1|TRBJ2-1|-|TRBV7-8
TGTGCCAGCAGCGGGACAGGGGTCTACAATGAGCAGTTCTTC
CASSGTGVYNEQFF
>-|TRBJ2-1|-|TRBV20-1
TGCAGTGCTGGTTACAATGAGCAGTTCTTC
CSAGYNEQFF
>TRBD1|TRBJ2-7|few|TRBV29-1
TGCAGCGTCTTACCCGGGACAGGGATCCACGAGCAGTACTTC
CSVLPGTGIHEQYF
>TRBD1|TRBJ2-7|-|TRBV5-1
TGCGCCAGCAGCGAAAATACAGGGGGCGGCTACGAGCAGTACTTC
CASSENTGGGYEQYF
>TRBD1|TRBJ2-7|few|TRBV5-1
TGCGCCAGCAGCGTCATGCCGGACAGGGTTGACGAGCAGTACTTC
CASSVMPDRVDEQYF
>-|TRBJ2-1|-|TRBV7-2
TGTGCCAGCAGCGTACCGGGACTTGAGCAGTTCTTC
CASSVPGLEQFF
>-|TRBJ1-6|many|TRBV15
TGTGCCACCAGCAGAGACCGGACAGTGTCACCCCTCCACTTT
CATSRDRTVSPLHF
>TRBD1|TRBJ1-6|many|TRBV7-3
TGTGCCAGCAGCCCCGGAGGAGGGGGCAATTCACCCCTCCACTTT
CASSPGGGGNSPLHF
>-|TRBJ2-7|-|TRBV27
TGTGCCTGCAGTTTTTCACTAGGAGAGCAGTACTTC
CACSFSLGEQYF
>-|TRBJ2-7|-|TRBV6-6
TGTGCCAGCACCCACGGACAGCTCTCCTACGAGCAGTACTTC
CASTHGQLSYEQYF
>TRBD1|TRBJ2-5|-|TRBV12-3/TRBV12-4
TGTGCCAGCACCGAACTGACAGGGGAAGAGACCCAGTACTTC
CASTELTGEETQYF
>-|TRBJ1-3|many|TRBV20-1
TGCAGTGCTAGACCCCCGTCCGGAAACACCATATATTTT
CSARPPSGNTIYF